The entry that follows covers one T cell receptor beta chain sequence. Its antigen is currently unknown. The sample has other DNA sequences that encode this CDR3 too. Sequencing used immunoSEQ multiplex PCR; TCRdb keeps in-frame clones, though not all of them. The sample holds some 130,000 clones, 85% to 90% seen once. This sample was taken from a study of T cell responses to AZD1222 COVID-19 vaccine. Study findings and constraints: Two AZD1222 administrations were followed by greater Spike-specific TCR breadth and depth.

With 3 bases removed from V and 0 bases from J, the gap between germline ends came to 3 bases. The CDR3 runs to 13 residues. In germline, CDR1 is KGHSH, CDR2 LQKENI. This clonotype originated in an adult in good health. The rearrangement joins TRBV18 to TRBJ1-5; D uncertain. The specimen was peripheral blood, collected on day 0 of AZD1222 vaccination. CDR3 sequence: CASSPSSNQPQHF. DNA of the CDR3: TGTGCCAGCTCACCCTCTAGCAATCAGCCCCAGCATTTT.